This T cell receptor (beta chain) appears in the sequencing data of a study of graft-versus-host responses after intestinal transplantation (dated by TCRdb to 2020 to 2022). For context, the study as a whole: The transplants that recipients got were multivisceral, liver-intestinal, or isolated intestinal. All recipients received anti-thymocyte globulin induction followed by maintenance tacrolimus and steroids for 3 to 4 years. After intestinal transplantation, graft-versus-host and host-versus-graft alloreactive T cell clones in the graft, circulation and bone marrow were tracked using bulk TCR-beta CDR3 sequencing. To identify alloreactive clones, pre-transplant mixed lymphocyte reaction products were sequenced and compared with unstimulated pre-transplant donor and recipient T cells. Of the approximately 24 intestinal transplant recipients enrolled in the cohort, one of whom was a retransplant, a few patients without pretransplant specimens were excluded. Donor T cell macrochimerism was defined as a peak of at least 4% donor T cells among recipient peripheral blood mononuclear cells. Samples from three later patients were sequenced in-house on an Illumina MiSeq with MiXCR processing rather than by the commercial service. Results the study describes overall, beyond this receptor: Peak levels of circulating GvH clones were associated with declines in HvG clones early after transplant. GvH clones turned up in recipient bone marrow, with some appearing earlier in ileal mucosa or blood, a pattern consistent with an intestinal mucosal origin. High GvH to HvG T cell clonal ratios were observed in the allografts of patients with donor T cell macrochimerism. The conclusions were limited by the relatively low number and heterogeneity of the intestinal transplant patients.

To note about this clone: What this receptor recognizes is not known. No much larger clonotype is one base removed from it; base qualities were not supplied.

The protocol used for the library was the immunoSEQ multiplex PCR assay. For most patients, genomic DNA was isolated with the Qiagen DNeasy Blood and Tissue Kit and sent frozen to Adaptive Biotechnologies for TCR sequencing. Adaptive Biotechnologies carried out high-throughput TCR-beta CDR3 sequencing of genomic DNA for most patients. Per the authors' processing: Adaptive's ImmunoSEQ software supplied the TCR sequencing data for 18 patients, while MiXCR and VDJtools were used to process a few other patients. To correct CD4 versus CD8 sorting errors, any sequence found in both subsets at a frequency ratio below 5:1 was removed. Because the origin of CDR3 nucleotide sequences shared between donor and recipient could not be assigned, those sequences were removed. To be classed as alloreactive, a clone needed at least 2-fold expansion over unstimulated cells and a minimum CFSE-low frequency of 0.002% (template counts) or 0.001% (read counts). Clones detected in sequenced pre-transplant spleen, lymph node, or MLR CFSE-low populations of the donor or recipient were defined as mappable. The cumulative frequency of alloreactive clones was calculated as a percentage of all sequences, weighted by copy number. TCRdb retrieved this table from immuneACCESS and kept in-frame rearrangements only. Not all clones are present; in checked studies, unresolved V genes account for under half, and no reason is known for the remainder. Clone size and the V and J calls come from that table; the DNA yielded D and trimming. Here the sample has about 120,000 clones; 90% occur a single time. The top ten hold around 0.2% of the sample.

From the cysteine up to the phenylalanine, the CDR3 has a length of 16 residues. The DNA shown is the 48-base CDR3, in frame from base 1. Trimming at the junction amounts to 5 bases on V and 0 bases on J, and the germline ends lie 15 bases apart. CDR1 and CDR2 were assigned from the germline V gene as SGHAT and FQNNGV. Sample time point, as interpreted from the label and publication: cells obtained before transplantation from donor or recipient. CD3+CD4+ and CD3+CD8+ populations were FACS-sorted from unstimulated pre-transplant donor and recipient cells taken from spleen or lymph nodes. Sequenced material: unstimulated CD4+ T cells sorted from spleen or lymph node cells, taken before intestinal transplant. The rearranged chain carries TRBV11-2 and TRBJ2-3, with an unclear D gene assignment. This sequence was found in a human donor who received an intestinal transplant. The DNA reads TGTGCCAGCAGCCCCCGTCGAGTCGATAGCACAGATACGCAGTATTTT. This encodes CASSPRRVDSTDTQYF.